This TCR beta chain was identified during a study of shared clonotypes between healthy human individuals (dated by TCRdb to 2018 to 2020). In terms of the full investigation: The cohort included three men and two women between 18 and 49 years of age. For each donor, CD4 naive and CD4 memory were each run on three plates, CD8 naive on two plates, and CD8 memory on one plate. The study deeply sequenced blood TCR repertoires of about 5 healthy adults to estimate repertoire size and the extent of clonotype sharing between individuals. To increase sequencing depth and limit assay-specific biases, different laboratories used diverse techniques to prepare libraries and sequence TCR repertoires. Per donor, leukapheresis produced somewhere between about 0.9 and 10 billion PBMCs. General conclusions and limits of the study: Higher generation probabilities were observed for clonotypes shared by all four sorted-subset donors than for non-shared clonotypes. Pairwise subsampling indicated that sequencing depth was expected to affect the degree of clonotype sharing among donors. Larger estimated clonotype richness was generally found for naive subsets than for memory subsets. When a handful of donors were compared, the shared fraction of clonotypes was roughly 4.8% for naive CD4, around 3.6% for naive CD8, about 2.5% for memory CD4, and around 0.37% for memory CD8. Even with the large sequencing depth, rarefaction of the sorted-subset datasets indicated that sequencing was incomplete. The small number of donors limited the genetic and exposure-history diversity represented. Sampling was restricted to blood, and TCR repertoires in tissue are likely to differ from TCR repertoires in blood.

For the CD8 naive samples, CD45RO-negative cells were positively selected for CCR7, yielding a CD45RA+CCR7+ population from which TemRA cells were excluded. The donors were healthy, HIV-negative adults with no recently reported acute infections or vaccinations. Every donor was a Caucasian adult residing in Nashville, Tennessee, USA. Blood was obtained by leukapheresis, after which PBMCs were separated by Ficoll-Histopaque density gradient centrifugation and cryopreserved in liquid nitrogen vapor phase. Purity and quantity of every magnetically sorted T cell population were checked by analytical flow cytometry. Genomic DNA was isolated from each sorted fraction and quantified by UV absorbance on a Nanodrop 2000c. Points on this clone: The specificity of this receptor is unknown. No qualities accompany the bases; no much larger clone lies one base away.

TCR CDR3 regions were amplified from genomic DNA by multiplex PCR using the deep immunoSEQ assay. Extracted genomic DNA from each cell subset was spread evenly across all wells of several immunoSEQ 96-well plates, with each plate serving as a replicate. For sorted subsets, roughly 190 ng of genomic DNA, equivalent to 30,000 or so T cell genomes, went into each replicate PCR. Purified libraries were quantified with a Qubit 3.0 fluorometer, sized on a Bioanalyzer 2100, and re-quantified with the KAPA Library Quantification kit. A separate single-read 150-cycle Illumina NextSeq 550 flow cell was used to sequence each immunoSEQ 96-well plate. The paper's processing steps were these. Because only junctional sequences without quality scores were contained in the immunoSEQ output, filtering matching that applied to full-length reads could not be performed. To assign V/J genes and CDR3, sequences were annotated against IMGT germline references using PyIR, a Python wrapper for IgBLAST v1.9. Any read was removed if the V/J assignment was weak (E-value above 1e-6), the CDR3 was missing, or the read contained stop codons, out-of-frame junctions, or ambiguous translated residues. V3J clonotypes were defined as sequences sharing an identical inferred V gene, J gene, and CDR3 amino acid sequence. Percentage overlap between repertoires was computed as shared unique clonotypes divided by the size of the smaller repertoire. RTK rarefaction, the Chao1 estimator, and Recon v2.1 estimates of unobserved clonotypes were used to assess repertoire richness. Generation probabilities were computed with OLGA for all TCRbeta clonotypes obtained by the gDNA method from a few donors. This immuneACCESS table, as held by TCRdb, lists in-frame sequences with V and J called but not all clones. Of the missing ones, under half trace to an unresolved V gene in checked studies; the others have no known cause. That table gives V, J and clone size, and the DNA gave D and trimming. The sample includes about 680,000 clones, with just over 90% observed a single time. About a quarter of the sample goes to the ten largest clones.

The sequenced material came from naive CD8+ T cells sorted from blood. The label giving this sample's cell subset or site can be read as: CD45RA+CCR7+. This TCR derives from a man aged 30 to 45 in good health.

The CDR3 protein: CASSPQSTSGTYEQYF. The DNA reads TGTGCCAGCAGTCCTCAATCGACTAGCGGGACCTACGAGCAGTACTTC. The chain links TRBV27 with TRBJ2-7; 11 middle bases align to TRBD2. CDR1 MNHEY and CDR2 SMNVEV are derived from the germline V gene (reference sequence). The V end gives up 5 bases and the J end 2 bases, leaving 8 bases in the junction not matched to a gene. The CDR3 runs 16 amino acids, cysteine and phenylalanine included. The CDR3 DNA has 48 bases and is translated from base 1.